These 30 T cell receptor beta chains were sequenced from one sample in a study of T cells after yellow fever vaccination. TCRdb reanalysed the 5' RACE reads using MiXCR and keeps one entry per CDR3 protein. The sample lists 450,000 to 550,000 distinct CDR3 sequences; 21% were seen once. The sequencing used PBMCs, collected approximately 22 days after the first yellow fever vaccination. All receptors derive from a man younger than 30 who received the YFV17D yellow fever vaccine.

The chain recombines TRBV20-1 with TRBJ2-3; 8 bases fit TRBD2. V trimming: 3 bases; J trimming: 6 bases; junction bases outside the gene matches: 11. Germline assignment: CDR1 DFQATT and CDR2 SNEGSKA (reference sequence). The CDR3 is 15 amino acids. CDR3 sequence (DNA): TGCAGTGCTAGGGGCCTGGCGGGGGGAGGGGATACGCAGTATTTT. As protein: CSARGLAGGGDTQYF.

This chain uses TRBV7-3 with TRBJ2-1, with D possibly TRBD2 on 6 matching bases. V dropped 6 bases and J dropped 7 bases, with 16 bases sitting between them. CDR3 length: 14 residues. The V gene's germline CDR1 is SGHTA and CDR2 FQGTGA. CDR3 region: CASRDRDRENEQFF. The CDR3 nucleotides read TGTGCCAGCAGGGACCGGGACCGGGAGAATGAGCAGTTCTTC.

The genes are TRBV18 and TRBJ2-1, with D uncertain. Germline values: CDR1 KGHSH, CDR2 LQKENI. The CDR3 consists of 13 residues. V lost 8 bases, J lost 10 bases, and 18 bases lay in between. CDR3 loop: CASLLGPSLEQFF. In DNA form, the CDR3 reads TGTGCCAGCCTCCTCGGACCCTCTTTGGAGCAGTTCTTC.

This clonotype showed up just a few times. The chain joins TRBV11-2 to TRBJ2-5; D is possibly TRBD1 (6 bases). Germline CDR1 reads SGHAT; CDR2 reads FQNNGV. This CDR3 has 19 residues. Trimming took 5 bases from V and 2 from J, leaving 27 bases between them. The CDR3 protein is CASSARLGGTEKRQETQYF. DNA for the CDR3: TGTGCCAGCAGCGCCCGATTAGGGGGAACTGAAAAGCGACAAGAGACCCAGTACTTC.

V and J are TRBV20-1 and TRBJ2-1; D might be TRBD2 (6 bases). The germline CDR1 and CDR2 sequences are DFQATT and SNEGSKA (reference sequence). The CDR3 has 14 amino acids. With 6 bases removed from V and 0 bases from J, the gap between germline ends came to 12 bases. The DNA of the CDR3 is TGCAGTGCCGGCGGGACGGCCTCCTACAATGAGCAGTTCTTC. This encodes CSAGGTASYNEQFF.

CDR3 residues: CASGDSRRETQYF. CDR3 bases: TGTGCCAGCGGGGACAGCCGCCGGGAGACCCAGTACTTC. The chain combines TRBV3-1 with TRBJ2-5; 7 nucleotides agree with TRBD1. Trimming at V came to 8 bases and at J to 5 bases, leaving 8 bases not matched to a gene. The CDR3 totals 13 residues. Germline V gives CDR1 LGHDT, CDR2 YNNKEL (reference sequence).

This clonotype showed up just a few times. The chain is built from TRBV18 and TRBJ2-7; 8 bases line up with TRBD1. V lost 2 bases and J lost 6; bases outside the gene matches: 0. The CDR3 totals 12 residues. CDR1 KGHSH and CDR2 LQKENI come from the germline V gene. CDR3 nucleotides: TGTGCCAGCTCACCAGACAGGGGCGAGCAGTACGTC. Protein product: CASSPDRGEQYV.

This clonotype has only a few counts. The chain links TRBV20-1 to TRBJ2-5; unclear D gene. Germline CDR1 reads DFQATT; CDR2 reads SNEGSKA (reference sequence). V lost 7 bases and J lost 0, with 3 bases in between. The CDR3 totals 10 residues. Here the CDR3 reads CSVDQETQYF. DNA for the CDR3: TGCAGTGTTGACCAAGAGACCCAGTACTTC.

The chain employs TRBV7-2 and TRBJ1-2; TRBD1 is a possible D gene (5 bases). The V gene's germline CDR1 is SGHTA and CDR2 FQGNSA. Between the trimmed V and J ends, which lost 5 bases and 1 base, there was a span of 14 bases. The CDR3 extends over 15 amino acids. The CDR3 protein is CASSPRYRFNYGYTF. The DNA of the CDR3 is TGTGCCAGCAGCCCCCGGTACAGGTTTAACTATGGCTACACCTTC.

The V call is TRBV2, the J call TRBJ1-5; a possible D gene is TRBD1 (5 bases). The CDR3 extends over 17 amino acids. The germline V gene has CDR1 SNHLY and CDR2 FYNNEI. V was clipped by 6 bases and J by 0 bases, with 18 bases between them. The CDR3 here is CASRIPPGGASNQPQHF. For the CDR3, the DNA is TGTGCCAGCAGGATCCCCCCCGGAGGGGCTAGCAATCAGCCCCAGCATTTT.

J is TRBJ2-1 and V is TRBV21-1; TRBD2 is taken as the D call from the table, unchecked against the DNA. TRBV21-1 has pseudogene status. The CDR3 length is 16 residues. This CDR3 is CASSKVPSGGANEQFF. CDR3 in DNA: TGTGCCAGCAGCAAAGTTCCTAGCGGGGGGGCCAATGAGCAGTTCTTC.

A note on this clonotype: Sequence at one end of the junction differs from germline and may be a read error. This chain connects TRBV7-7 to TRBJ2-2; 9 bases line up with TRBD1. The CDR3 is made up of 17 amino acids. CDR1 SSHAT and CDR2 FNYEAQ come from the germline V gene (reference sequence). In DNA, the CDR3 is TGTGCTAGCAGCATAAAAACCGGGACAGGGCGGACCGGGGAGCTGTTTTTT. Its translation: CASSIKTGTGRTGELFF.

The V call is TRBV4-1, the J call TRBJ2-7; D remains ambiguous. Germline loops: CDR1 MGHRA, CDR2 YSYEKL. The CDR3 is made up of 17 amino acids. Trimming left V 5 bases short and J 3 bases short, with 23 bases between. The CDR3 DNA sequence: TGCGCCAGCAGCGTTACCCCGCTAATGACGGTAGACTACGAGCAGTACTTC. This sequence encodes CASSVTPLMTVDYEQYF.

The table lists this clonotype with a few counts. The chain links TRBV4-1 to TRBJ2-7; D gene uncertain. The CDR3 is made up of 16 amino acids. Germline V gene sequence: CDR1 MGHRA, CDR2 YSYEKL. Trimming took off 0 bases at V and 0 bases at J, with 12 bases between the two ends. CDR3 DNA: TGCGCCAGCAGCCAAGATTGGAGTGAATCCTCCTACGAGCAGTACGTC. Its translation: CASSQDWSESSYEQYV.

The V and J genes are TRBV6-6 and TRBJ2-3, with D perhaps matching TRBD2 (5 bases). The ends were cut back, 6 bases at V and 5 bases at J, with 9 bases in the middle. The CDR3 extends over 12 amino acids. CDR1 MNHNY and CDR2 SVGAGI come from the germline V gene (reference sequence). The CDR3 here is CASSDGGDTQYF. As DNA, the CDR3 is TGTGCCAGCAGCGACGGAGGAGATACGCAGTATTTT.

The rearrangement uses TRBV7-9 and TRBJ2-3; D uncertain. Germline loops: CDR1 SEHNR, CDR2 FQNEAQ (reference sequence). The CDR3 runs to 12 residues. V shed 5 bases and J shed 6 bases, with 9 bases lying between them. CDR3 region: CASSRSWDTQYF. The CDR3 DNA follows: TGTGCCAGCAGCCGGTCGTGGGATACGCAGTATTTT. The variable domain in full, with the rest retrieved from reference TRBV7-9 and TRBJ2-3, is DTGVSQNPRHKITKRGQNVTFRCDPISEHNRLYWYRQTLGQGPEFLTYFQNEAQLEKSRLLSDRFSAERPKGSFSTLEIQRTEQGDSAMYLCASSRSWDTQYFGPGTRLTVL.

The gene calls are TRBV27 and TRBJ1-1; D is perhaps TRBD1 (5 bases). Per germline, CDR1 MNHEY and CDR2 SMNVEV (reference sequence). The CDR3 extends over 14 amino acids. V was cut by 3 bases and J by 0 bases, with 8 bases left in between. The CDR3 loop reads CASSFSRVNTEAFF. The CDR3 DNA reads as TGTGCCAGCAGTTTCTCCAGGGTGAACACTGAAGCTTTCTTT.

The chain is built from TRBV6-1 and TRBJ2-3; possibly TRBD1 for D (6 bases). The CDR3 runs 13 residues. In germline, CDR1 is MNHNS, CDR2 SASEGT. Trimming took 4 bases from V and 6 from J, leaving 11 bases between them. The CDR3 sequence: CASSVGAFDTQYF. The CDR3 DNA reads TGTGCCAGCAGTGTGGGGGCATTTGATACGCAGTATTTT.

The chain is built from TRBV4-1 and TRBJ2-3, with 10 bases lining up with TRBD1. The length of the CDR3 is 15 residues. The J segment lost 7 bases and the V segment lost 2 bases, leaving 6 bases of the junction unmatched. Germline-derived CDR1 and CDR2 are MGHRA and YSYEKL. The CDR3 reads CASSQTTGGKNTQYF. Here the CDR3 DNA reads TGCGCCAGCAGCCAAACGACAGGGGGCAAAAATACGCAGTATTTT.

This chain joins TRBV5-1 and TRBJ1-1; D is unresolved. Deletions cut 2 bases from V and 11 bases from J, with 10 bases between. The CDR3 extends over 11 amino acids. Germline lookup yields CDR1 SGHRS and CDR2 YFSETQ. The CDR3, as DNA: TGCGCCAGCAGCTTTGGATCGGGGGCTTTCTTT. Its translation: CASSFGSGAFF.

This chain connects TRBV20-1 to TRBJ2-5; no clear D. Looked up from germline, CDR1 is DFQATT and CDR2 is SNEGSKA (reference sequence). V gave up 0 bases and J gave up 5 bases, with 16 bases separating them. The CDR3 loop spans 15 amino acids. Here the CDR3 DNA reads TGCAGTGCTAGAGATCCCGACCCTTCAGCCGAGACCCAGTACTTC. Amino acid sequence: CSARDPDPSAETQYF.

The chain combines TRBV7-2 with TRBJ1-3; D remains unclear. V dropped 5 bases and J dropped 4 bases, with 12 bases sitting between them. CDR1 is SGHTA, CDR2 FQGNSA, per germline. CDR3 length: 14 residues. The CDR3 bases are TGTGCCAGCAGCCCCCGTGGCTTGGGAAACACCATATATTTT. Translating it yields CASSPRGLGNTIYF.

The chain employs TRBV6-1 and TRBJ1-5; the D gene is possibly TRBD1 (5 bases). From germline, CDR1 is MNHNS and CDR2 SASEGT. The CDR3 covers 14 residues. The ends were cut back, 3 bases at V and 1 base at J, with 7 bases in the middle. This chain's CDR3 is CASSEGPSNQPQHF. The CDR3 DNA reads TGTGCCAGCAGTGAGGGGCCCAGCAATCAGCCCCAGCATTTT.

Ten or more counts support this clonotype. A much larger clonotype is one base distant, so this may be a read error. The chain couples TRBV25-1 to TRBJ2-2, with D perhaps matching TRBD1 or TRBD2 (5 bases each). Trimming removed 2 bases at V and 4 bases at J, with 5 bases between. The V gene's germline CDR1 is MGHDK and CDR2 SYGVNS. The CDR3 spans 13 residues. CDR3 nucleotides: TGTGCCAGCAGTGAAGGGGGCACCGGGGAGCTGTTTTTT. It specifies CASSEGGTGELFF.

V is TRBV20-1 and J is TRBJ2-3; no definite D call. Between the trimmed V and J ends, which lost 6 bases and 1 base, there was a span of 17 bases. The CDR3 has 15 residues. Germline V CDR1 and CDR2: DFQATT, SNEGSKA (reference sequence). CDR3 nucleotide sequence: TGCAGTGCCCATGTGGGTGTAGGTGGCACAGATACGCAGTATTTT. Its translation: CSAHVGVGGTDTQYF.

This clonotype has a count of ten or more. The chain carries TRBV20-1 and TRBJ2-3; 12 nucleotides match TRBD2. The CDR3 has 14 amino acids. Germline V lookup: CDR1 DFQATT, CDR2 SNEGSKA (reference sequence). J lost 6 bases, V lost 5 bases, and 6 bases had no gene match. The CDR3 DNA reads as TGCAGTGCTTCTAGCGGGGGGGCGTCGGATACGCAGTATTTT. This encodes CSASSGGASDTQYF.

The table lists this clonotype with a few counts. V is TRBV7-9 and J is TRBJ2-5, with a weak D call TRBD1 (5 bases). V was clipped by 3 bases and J by 3 bases, with 11 bases between them. The CDR3 has 14 residues. Germline lookup yields CDR1 SEHNR and CDR2 FQNEAQ (reference sequence). The CDR3 region is CASSFLAREETQYF. CDR3 DNA sequence: TGTGCCAGCAGCTTTTTAGCCAGGGAAGAGACCCAGTACTTC.

This clonotype was observed a handful of times. The chain joins TRBV12-3 or TRBV12-4 to TRBJ1-5; a weak D match, TRBD1 (6 bases). CDR3 length equals 13 residues. Trimming took off 5 bases at V and 3 bases at J, with 8 bases between the two ends. The CDR3 spells CASSRDNNQPQHF. The CDR3 bases are TGTGCCAGCAGTAGGGACAACAATCAGCCCCAGCATTTT.

In its sample, this clonotype was seen a few times. The chain recombines TRBV5-1 with TRBJ1-2; 7 nucleotides align to TRBD1. V dropped 0 bases and J dropped 0; count of bases not matched to a gene: 2. This CDR3 spans 15 amino acids. Germline values: CDR1 SGHRS, CDR2 YFSETQ. CDR3 residues: CASSLGDSSNYGYTF. The CDR3 coding sequence is TGCGCCAGCAGCTTGGGGGACAGCTCTAACTATGGCTACACCTTC.

A few counts support this clonotype. The gene calls are TRBV29-1 and TRBJ1-6, with D unclear. The V gene lost 8 bases and the J gene lost 4 bases, with 6 bases spanning the gap. The CDR3 has 11 amino acids. From germline, CDR1 is SQVTM and CDR2 ANQGSEA. In DNA form, the CDR3 reads TGCAGCTGTCTTTATAATTCACCCCTCCACTTT. The encoded protein is CSCLYNSPLHF.